These T cell receptor beta chains were read from a single sample in a study of blood T cell repertoires in COVID-19. TCRdb keeps only in-frame clones here, not all; method: immunoSEQ multiplex PCR. Among about 320,000 clones listed, more than 75% were seen once. Sample: peripheral blood. The receptors derive from a woman aged 50 to 60 with acute or convalescent COVID-19. CDR3s include the opening cysteine and the closing phenylalanine or tryptophan. D genes are given only for firm matches. Expanded clones get a size class; other rows say once, few or many, or leave the size out.

size	V	D	J	DNA	CDR3
once	TRBV11-2	NA	TRBJ2-7	TGTGCCAGCCGCTCCGGGGGTGAGGACGAGCAGTACTTC	CASRSGGEDEQYF
once	TRBV13	NA	TRBJ1-1	TGTGCCAGCAGCTTAGGCCGGGGGGGAGGTACTGAAGCTTTCTTT	CASSLGRGGGTEAFF
NA	TRBV6-6	TRBD2	TRBJ2-2	TGTGCCAGCAATCAACTAGCGGGAGTTGGCACCGGGGAGCTGTTTTTT	CASNQLAGVGTGELFF
few	TRBV6-1	NA	TRBJ1-5	TGTGCCAGCAGTGAGGGCAGGGGCAATCAGCCCCAGCATTTT	CASSEGRGNQPQHF
NA	TRBV2	TRBD1	TRBJ2-7	TGTGCCAGCGCCCGACAGGGGGACTATGTAACCTACGAGCAGTACTTC	CASARQGDYVTYEQYF
NA	TRBV28	TRBD1	TRBJ1-1	TGTGCCAGCAGATCAGGACAGGGGAACACTGAAGCTTTCTTT	CASRSGQGNTEAFF
NA	TRBV11-2	TRBD2	TRBJ2-7	TGTGCCAGCAGCGTGGGACTAGCGGGAATCGAGCAGTACTTC	CASSVGLAGIEQYF
NA	TRBV5-1	NA	TRBJ2-7	TGCGCCAGCAGCACATATCAGGGGCGGGTGAACGAGCAGTACTTC	CASSTYQGRVNEQYF
NA	TRBV6-5	NA	TRBJ2-1	TGTGCCAGCAGTTACAAGGCGGGTGAGCAGTTCTTC	CASSYKAGEQFF
NA	TRBV2	TRBD1	TRBJ1-2	TGTGCCAGCAGCCCACTGGGGACAGAGAACTATGGCTACACCTTC	CASSPLGTENYGYTF
NA	TRBV4-1	NA	TRBJ1-4	TGCGCCAGCAGCCAAGAAGGGGTCGGATTAGGGGAAAAACTGTTTTTT	CASSQEGVGLGEKLFF
NA	TRBV19	TRBD1	TRBJ1-1	TGTGCCAGTAGTGCACAGGGGGCTGACACTGAAGCTTTCTTT	CASSAQGADTEAFF
NA	TRBV11-2	TRBD1	TRBJ2-1	TGTGCCAGCAGATTCTCCCGGGACAGGGTTAACAATGAGCAGTTCTTC	CASRFSRDRVNNEQFF
NA	TRBV5-1	NA	TRBJ1-4	TGCGTCAGCAGCTTGGCAGGAACAACTAATGAAAAACTGTTTTTT	CVSSLAGTTNEKLFF
NA	TRBV3-1/TRBV3-2	NA	TRBJ1-5	TGTGCCAGCAGCCAAATGCGGCGGCAGCCCCAGCATTTT	CASSQMRRQPQHF
NA	TRBV7-6	TRBD1	TRBJ1-2	TGTGCCAGCAGCCCTATAGACAGGGGGCACGTTAACTATGGCTACACCTTC	CASSPIDRGHVNYGYTF
NA	TRBV5-4	TRBD1	TRBJ1-4	TGTGCCAGCAGCTTGGTCACAGGGGGCGCTAATGAAAAACTGTTTTTT	CASSLVTGGANEKLFF
NA	TRBV20-1	NA	TRBJ2-7	TGCAGTCTAGAGCGAACCTACGAGCAGTACTTC	CSLERTYEQYF
NA	TRBV28	NA	TRBJ1-1	TGTGCCAGCAGTCCCAGTGGGGGGGGAATGAACACTGAAGCTTTCTTT	CASSPSGGGMNTEAFF
few	TRBV4-2	NA	TRBJ2-1	TGTGCCAGCAGCTACTTACAGGGCAATGAGCAGTTCTTC	CASSYLQGNEQFF
NA	TRBV6-5	NA	TRBJ1-1	TGTGCCAGCAGCCACCCTCGGGACACTGAAGCTTTCTTT	CASSHPRDTEAFF
NA	TRBV7-2	NA	TRBJ2-1	TGTGCCAGCAGCCCCGAGGCCCAGGGGGGTGAGCAGTTCTTC	CASSPEAQGGEQFF
NA	TRBV28	TRBD1	TRBJ2-1	TGTGCCAGCAGTTCCCATGTTGGGGACAGCTCCTACAATGAGCAGTTCTTC	CASSSHVGDSSYNEQFF
NA	TRBV15	TRBD1	TRBJ2-5	TGTGCCACCAGCAGAGATACAGGGGGCTGGGAGACCCAGTACTTC	CATSRDTGGWETQYF